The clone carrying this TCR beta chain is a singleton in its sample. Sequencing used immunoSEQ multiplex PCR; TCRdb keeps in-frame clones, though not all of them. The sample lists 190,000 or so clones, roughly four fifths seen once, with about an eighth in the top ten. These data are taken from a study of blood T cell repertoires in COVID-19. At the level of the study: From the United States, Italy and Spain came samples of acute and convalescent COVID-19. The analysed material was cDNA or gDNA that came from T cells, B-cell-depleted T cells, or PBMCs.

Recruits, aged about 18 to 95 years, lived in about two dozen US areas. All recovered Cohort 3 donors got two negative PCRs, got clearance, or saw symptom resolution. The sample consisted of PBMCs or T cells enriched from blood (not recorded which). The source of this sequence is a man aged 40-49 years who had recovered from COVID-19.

As DNA, the CDR3 is TGTGCCAGTGGGACAGGAGCAAATCAGCCCCAGCATTTT. Translating it yields CASGTGANQPQHF. This sequence joins TRBV19 and TRBJ1-5; 8 positions match TRBD1. Unmatched junction bases numbered 4, after V lost 8 bases and J lost 4 bases. The CDR3 has 13 residues. Germline V gene lookup returns CDR1 LNHDA and CDR2 SQIVND (reference sequence). The whole variable domain, remainder taken from reference TRBV19 and TRBJ1-5, is DGGITQSPKYLFRKEGQNVTLSCEQNLNHDAMYWYRQDPGQGLRLIYYSQIVNDFQKGDIAEGYSVSREKKESFPLTVTSAQKNPTAFYLCASGTGANQPQHFGDGTRLSIL.